The next 29 T cell receptor beta chains were all read from a single sample in a study of blood T cell repertoires in COVID-19. Sequenced by immunoSEQ multiplex PCR; TCRdb stores in-frame clones only, minus some. This sample has 110,000 or so clones, with more than 70% found just once. Sequencing used peripheral blood. The receptors here all came from a woman between 65 and 79 years old who had recovered from COVID-19.

This clone was detected only once. The chain is built from TRBV7-2 and TRBJ2-7; possibly TRBD1 for D (5 bases). Trimming removed 4 bases at V and 2 bases at J, with 9 bases between. Germline CDR1 is SGHTA and CDR2 is FQGNSA. CDR3 size: 13 residues. CDR3 protein: CASSSTDTYEQYF. In nucleotides, the CDR3 is TGTGCCAGCAGCTCGACGGACACCTACGAGCAGTACTTC.

The count of this clone is one. The chain uses TRBV4-1 and TRBJ1-4, with 7 bases that match TRBD1. The CDR3 spans 15 residues. CDR1 and CDR2 (germline): MGHRA, YSYEKL. V shed 2 bases and J 4 bases; nucleotides not matched to a gene: 4. The CDR3 reads CASSQIRDSNEKLFF. The CDR3 DNA reads TGCGCCAGCAGCCAAATCCGGGACAGTAATGAAAAACTGTTTTTT.

The V call is TRBV5-4, the J call TRBJ1-4; D is uncertain. CDR3 length: 15 residues. V lost 0 bases and J 1 base, leaving 7 bases between the germline ends. Per germline, CDR1 SGHNT and CDR2 YYREEE (reference sequence). The CDR3 here is CASSLEAGTNEKLFF. Here the CDR3 DNA reads TGTGCCAGCAGCTTGGAGGCAGGAACTAATGAAAAACTGTTTTTT.

Comment on this clone: The same CDR3 is also encoded by other DNA sequences in this sample. The chain uses TRBV5-6 and TRBJ2-7, with D unclear. The germline V and J ends were trimmed by 1 base and 2 bases, with 4 bases remaining between them. Germline V CDR1 and CDR2: SGHDT, YYEEEE. The length of the CDR3 is 12 residues. The CDR3 spells CASSLIAYEQYF. The CDR3 coding sequence is TGTGCCAGCAGCTTGATAGCCTACGAGCAGTACTTC.

The chain recombines TRBV6-5 with TRBJ2-1; 8 bases are a match to TRBD1. Germline V gene data show CDR1 as MNHEY and CDR2 as SVGAGI. Trimming at V came to 2 bases and at J to 4 bases, leaving 7 bases not matched to a gene. This CDR3 has 16 residues. CDR3: CASSYITGTGYNEQFF. The CDR3 nucleotides read TGTGCCAGCAGTTACATCACCGGGACAGGATACAATGAGCAGTTCTTC.

The CDR3: CASSQGGLNTGELFF. The CDR3 nucleotides are TGTGCCAGCAGCCAAGGAGGGTTGAACACCGGGGAGCTGTTTTTT. The V call is TRBV7-3, the J call TRBJ2-2, with D possibly TRBD2 on 6 matching bases. Germline CDR1 SGHTA, CDR2 FQGTGA. The CDR3 length is 15 residues. V was trimmed by 5 bases and J by 1 base, leaving 11 bases between them.

The chain is built from TRBV29-1 and TRBJ2-5, with 8 bases identical to TRBD1. Germline trimming cut 7 bases from V and 4 bases from J; bases unmatched to any gene: 8. The germline CDR1 and CDR2 sequences are SQVTM and ANQGSEA. The CDR3 has 13 amino acids. The CDR3 bases are TGCAGCGCCGACAGGGGATTCGGAGAGACCCAGTACTTC. It encodes CSADRGFGETQYF.

J is TRBJ1-3 and V is TRBV13; no clear D. Per the germline V gene, CDR1 is PRHDT and CDR2 is FYEKMQ (reference sequence). The V and J ends lost 3 bases and 0 bases respectively, with 12 bases between them. The CDR3 sequence is 16 residues long. The CDR3 region is CASSFRTGSSGNTIYF. The CDR3 coding sequence is TGTGCCAGCAGCTTCCGGACGGGGAGCTCTGGAAACACCATATATTTT.

The chain joins TRBV4-1 to TRBJ1-2; D remains ambiguous. CDR3 length: 15 amino acids. CDR1 is MGHRA, CDR2 YSYEKL, per germline. Trimming removed 1 base at V and 8 bases at J, with 17 bases between. Here the CDR3 DNA reads TGCGCCAGCAGCCAAGCCCCGACAACTCCTAAGGGCTACACCTTC. It is translated as CASSQAPTTPKGYTF.

The rearrangement uses TRBV18 and TRBJ2-7; TRBD1 aligns across 8 bases. The germline V gene encodes CDR1 KGHSH and CDR2 LQKENI. Trimming removed 4 bases from V and 5 bases from J; junction bases left unmatched: 10. The CDR3 totals 15 residues. CDR3 in amino acids: CASSRIAQGVNEQYF. The CDR3 DNA follows: TGTGCCAGCTCACGGATCGCACAGGGGGTCAACGAGCAGTACTTC.

V is TRBV15 and J is TRBJ2-5; weak D call: TRBD2 (5 bases). This CDR3 contains 14 residues. With 5 bases removed from V and 1 base from J, the gap between germline ends came to 11 bases. From germline, CDR1 is LNHNV and CDR2 YYDKDF (reference sequence). This CDR3 reads CATSGGLAQETQYF. CDR3 bases: TGTGCCACCAGCGGAGGACTGGCCCAAGAGACCCAGTACTTC.

The rearrangement joins TRBV12-3 or TRBV12-4 to TRBJ1-1; D gene unclear. The CDR3 runs to 13 residues. V gave up 5 bases and J gave up 0 bases, with 7 bases separating them. DNA of the CDR3: TGTGCCAGCAGTGGGGAGGTGAACACTGAAGCTTTCTTT. This codes for CASSGEVNTEAFF.

The V call is TRBV1, the J call TRBJ2-1; the DNA was not compared with TRBD2, the D call given in the table. TRBV1 is marked as a pseudogene. CDR3 length equals 14 residues. The CDR3 loop is CTSSQRSPRGEQFF. As DNA, the CDR3 is TGCACCAGCAGCCAAAGGAGCCCGCGGGGGGAGCAGTTCTTC.

V and J are TRBV2 and TRBJ2-2; TRBD1 might be the D (6 bases). Deletions cut 4 bases from V and 7 bases from J, with 10 bases between. Germline V gives CDR1 SNHLY, CDR2 FYNNEI. CDR3 size: 13 residues. The CDR3, as DNA: TGTGCCAGCAGTGGAGGGGGATTCGGGGAGCTGTTTTTT. Translated: CASSGGGFGELFF.

The rearrangement joins TRBV2 to TRBJ2-2, with 11 bases identical to TRBD1. Germline V gene lookup returns CDR1 SNHLY and CDR2 FYNNEI. CDR3 size: 14 residues. The trim removed 6 bases at V and 7 bases at J, leaving 4 bases unmatched. The CDR3 sequence is CASRDRGRDGELFF. CDR3 nucleotide sequence: TGTGCCAGCAGGGACAGGGGGCGTGACGGGGAGCTGTTTTTT.

The chain combines TRBV7-2 with TRBJ2-7; 8 bases line up with TRBD2. V shed 6 bases and J 0 bases; nucleotides not matched to a gene: 7. CDR3 size: 15 residues. Per the germline V gene, CDR1 is SGHTA and CDR2 is FQGNSA. The CDR3 sequence: CASRRTAGASYEQYF. The CDR3 DNA reads as TGTGCCAGCAGACGCACAGCGGGGGCCTCCTACGAGCAGTACTTC.

This sequence joins TRBV5-1 and TRBJ2-5; 10 positions agree with TRBD1. The CDR3 length is 16 residues. CDR1 is SGHRS and CDR2 is YFSETQ in the germline V gene. V gave up 0 bases and J gave up 3 bases; unmatched junction bases: 5. The CDR3 protein is CASSLGTTGGEETQYF. Written as DNA, the CDR3 is TGCGCCAGCAGCTTGGGGACGACAGGGGGCGAAGAGACCCAGTACTTC. Variable domain in full (rest from reference TRBV5-1 and TRBJ2-5): KAGVTQTPRYLIKTRGQQVTLSCSPISGHRSVSWYQQTPGQGLQFLFEYFSETQRNKGNFPGRFSGRQFSNSRSEMNVSTLELGDSALYLCASSLGTTGGEETQYFGPGTRLLVL.

This chain connects TRBV4-1 to TRBJ1-1; 7 bases line up with TRBD1. Germline CDR1 reads MGHRA; CDR2 reads YSYEKL. The V gene end was trimmed by 2 bases and the J gene end by 0 bases; junction bases not matched to a gene: 9. CDR3 length: 17 amino acids. CDR3 loop: CASSQPTGRGVNTEAFF. The CDR3 nucleotides read TGCGCCAGCAGCCAACCGACAGGGCGTGGGGTGAACACTGAAGCTTTCTTT.

The chain uses TRBV7-3 and TRBJ2-2; tentatively, D is TRBD1 (6 bases). V was trimmed by 4 bases and J by 3 bases, leaving 15 bases between them. The CDR3 consists of 16 residues. Germline lookup yields CDR1 SGHTA and CDR2 FQGTGA. DNA of the CDR3: TGTGCCAGCAGCTCCCAGGGGCCCCCGGACACCGGGGAGCTGTTTTTT. It translates to CASSSQGPPDTGELFF.

The chain carries TRBV24-1 and TRBJ2-1; 9 bases are a match to TRBD2. CDR1 is KGHDR, CDR2 SFDVKD, per germline. J gave up 10 bases and V 3 bases, and 9 bases lay outside the gene matches. CDR3 length equals 15 residues. CDR3 nucleotide sequence: TGTGCCACCAGTGATCTAGGACTAGCGATGTCCGAGCAGTTCTTC. Translating gives CATSDLGLAMSEQFF.

J is TRBJ1-6 and V is TRBV18; a weak D match, TRBD1 (5 bases). Trimming stripped 6 bases from V and 5 bases from J, with 11 bases between. In germline, CDR1 is KGHSH, CDR2 LQKENI. The CDR3 contains 14 residues. The CDR3 reads CASSQQGDNSPLHF. DNA for the CDR3: TGTGCCAGCTCTCAACAAGGGGATAATTCACCCCTCCACTTT.

This chain joins TRBV9 and TRBJ2-3, with 9 bases aligning to TRBD2. The V gene end was trimmed by 0 bases and the J gene end by 5 bases; junction bases not matched to a gene: 10. In germline, CDR1 is SGDLS, CDR2 YYNGEE. The CDR3 sequence is 17 residues long. The CDR3 here is CASSVESGGRAIDTQYF. In DNA form, the CDR3 reads TGTGCCAGCAGCGTAGAGTCGGGCGGGAGGGCCATAGATACGCAGTATTTT.

The chain has TRBV6-5 and TRBJ2-3, with 11 positions matching TRBD1. J lost 4 bases, V lost 10 bases, and 10 bases had no gene match. Per the germline V gene, CDR1 is MNHEY and CDR2 is SVGAGI. CDR3 length equals 15 residues. The CDR3: CATSTGTGGPDTQYF. In DNA form, the CDR3 reads TGTGCCACCTCCACCGGGACAGGGGGGCCAGATACGCAGTATTTT.

This chain joins TRBV7-2 and TRBJ1-1; 9 nucleotides agree with TRBD1. CDR3 size: 13 residues. Germline V gene data show CDR1 as SGHTA and CDR2 as FQGNSA. The ends lost 5 bases at V and 7 bases at J; junction bases unmatched: 5. The CDR3 nucleotides are TGTGCCAGCAGCACACAGGGGGCGAGTGAAGCTTTCTTT. Its protein is CASSTQGASEAFF.

This chain links TRBV30 with TRBJ1-6; the match to TRBD1 covers 10 bases. V lost 4 bases to trimming and J lost 8 bases; unmatched junction nucleotides: 8. Germline CDR1 is GTSNPN and CDR2 is SVGIG (reference sequence). This CDR3 is built from 15 residues. The CDR3 DNA is TGTGCCTGGATGCGGGGGGGGACAGGGGATTCACCCCTCCACTTT. This codes for CAWMRGGTGDSPLHF.

The chain links TRBV7-2 to TRBJ2-4, with D perhaps matching TRBD1 (5 bases). Germline CDR1 is SGHTA and CDR2 is FQGNSA. The CDR3 runs 14 residues. V lost 5 bases and J lost 0, with 8 bases in between. The CDR3 coding sequence is TGTGCCAGCAGCGAACAGGTAGCCAAAAACATTCAGTACTTC. As protein: CASSEQVAKNIQYF.

This rearrangement joins TRBV4-1 to TRBJ2-7; tentatively, D is TRBD2 (6 bases). Germline CDR1 and CDR2: MGHRA and YSYEKL. The CDR3 runs to 15 residues. V was trimmed by 4 bases and J by 4 bases, leaving 17 bases between them. CDR3 bases: TGCGCCAGCAGCCCCCGGGAGAGGGGCGGGTACGAGCAGTACTTC. Its protein is CASSPRERGGYEQYF.

The CDR3 loop is CACSGSGNTIYF. The CDR3 nucleotides are TGTGCCTGTTCGGGCTCTGGAAACACCATATATTTT. This chain connects TRBV30 to TRBJ1-3; no firm D call. V was cut by 6 bases and J by 0 bases, with 6 bases left in between. Looked up from germline, CDR1 is GTSNPN and CDR2 is SVGIG (reference sequence). The CDR3 has 12 amino acids.

V usage is TRBV5-4 and J usage is TRBJ2-3; 9 positions agree with TRBD2. Trimming cost V 0 bases and J 3 bases; bases outside gene matches: 11. CDR3 length: 18 amino acids. Germline CDR1 is SGHNT and CDR2 is YYREEE (reference sequence). The CDR3 DNA reads as TGTGCCAGCAGCTTGGGGCCCTCTCCGGGACTAGCAACAGATACGCAGTATTTT. It encodes CASSLGPSPGLATDTQYF.